A single sample is the source of the 5 T cell receptor beta chains below, sequenced in a study of HIV-infected patients and healthy controls. Antiretroviral therapy had run roughly three months, about 14 weeks, before follow-up blood collection. Whole blood was used without fractionation, so all unsorted peripheral T cells were included. Alpha and beta constant-region primers primed reverse transcription of 400 to 500 ng RNA. Each of the alpha and beta chains got its own library through chain-specific third strand synthesis with indices. TCRdb reprocessed the 5' RACE reads via MiXCR and lists one record per CDR3 protein. The sample holds around 8,300 distinct CDR3 sequences, less than 7.5% seen once. Sample: blood, taken during antiretroviral therapy. The receptor set was obtained from an adult with HIV infection.

This clonotype came up many times. In a library made to pick up alpha chains, this beta chain is a stray read with a size that means little. The chain is built from TRBV7-9 and TRBJ2-3; 8 bases map to TRBD2. The CDR3 is 17 amino acids. The junction had 11 bases not matched to a gene; V was cut back by 4 bases and J by 2 bases. CDR1 and CDR2 (germline): SEHNR, FQNEAQ (reference sequence). The CDR3 loop is CASSSPSRGGPTDTQYF. As DNA, the CDR3 is TGTGCCAGCAGCTCCCCTAGCCGGGGGGGCCCCACAGATACGCAGTATTTT.

Only a few counts were recorded for this clonotype. A library prepared for alpha chains yielded this beta chain as an off-target read; its size is of little meaning. V and J are TRBV4-1 and TRBJ2-3; either TRBD1 or TRBD2 may supply D (5 bases each). There are 15 residues in the CDR3. Trimming removed 6 bases at V and 1 base at J, with 14 bases between. Germline CDR1 reads MGHRA; CDR2 reads YSYEKL. The CDR3 reads CASRAMGDGTDTQYF. The DNA of the CDR3 is TGCGCCAGCAGGGCCATGGGGGACGGCACAGATACGCAGTATTTT.

This clonotype has ten or more counts. This beta chain is off target for a library built for alpha chains, so its abundance means little. V is TRBV5-6 and J is TRBJ2-5; TRBD2 matches 11 bases. The CDR3 runs to 15 residues. CDR1 and CDR2 (germline): SGHDT, YYEEEE. J was trimmed by 5 bases and V by 2 bases; bases with no gene match: 5. CDR3 residues: CASSFKTSGEETQYF. DNA for the CDR3: TGTGCCAGCAGCTTCAAGACTAGCGGGGAGGAGACCCAGTACTTC.

This clonotype was seen many times. The size of this beta chain means little, since it is a stray read in a library made for alpha chains. The CDR3 region has the DNA TGTGCCAGCAGGCCGGAGGACTCCTACGAGCAGTACTTC. As protein: CASRPEDSYEQYF. This sequence joins TRBV27 and TRBJ2-7; maybe TRBD2 (5 bases). V dropped 6 bases and J dropped 0 bases, with 9 bases sitting between them. Germline lookup yields CDR1 MNHEY and CDR2 SMNVEV (reference sequence). This CDR3 is built from 13 residues.

This clonotype was seen many times. For a library built for alpha chains, this beta chain is a stray read; little rests on its size. This sequence joins TRBV6-2 or TRBV6-3 and TRBJ2-2; the D gene is possibly TRBD2 (5 bases). V lost 5 bases to trimming and J lost 0 bases, with 16 bases between them. Per germline, CDR1 MNHEY and CDR2 SVGEGT. The CDR3 has 17 amino acids. The CDR3 bases are TGTGCCAGCAGTCCACTAGACGGTTTCGCGAACACCGGGGAGCTGTTTTTT. Translation gives CASSPLDGFANTGELFF.